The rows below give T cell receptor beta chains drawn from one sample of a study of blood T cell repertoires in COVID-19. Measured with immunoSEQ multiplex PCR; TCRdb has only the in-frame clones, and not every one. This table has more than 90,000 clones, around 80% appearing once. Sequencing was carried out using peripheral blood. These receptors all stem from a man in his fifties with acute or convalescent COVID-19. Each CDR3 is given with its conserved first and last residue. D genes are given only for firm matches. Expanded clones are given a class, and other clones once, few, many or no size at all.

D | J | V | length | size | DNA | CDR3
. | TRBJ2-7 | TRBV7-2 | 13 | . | TGTGCCAGCAGGCCCACAGGATCCTACGAGCAGTACTTC | CASRPTGSYEQYF
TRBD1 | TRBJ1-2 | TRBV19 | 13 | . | TGTGCCAGTAGAGACGGACAGGGCTATGGCTACACCTTC | CASRDGQGYGYTF
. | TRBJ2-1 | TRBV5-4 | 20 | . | TGTGCCAGCAGCTTCCGGGACTCACGCACATATTCGAGCTCCTACAATGAGCAGTTCTTC | CASSFRDSRTYSSSYNEQFF
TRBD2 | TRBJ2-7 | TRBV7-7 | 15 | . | TGTGCTAGCAGCTCGGGACTAGCGGGAACCTACGAGCAGTACTTC | CASSSGLAGTYEQYF
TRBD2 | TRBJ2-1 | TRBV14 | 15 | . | TGTGCCAGCAGCCCACGACTAGCGGGAGGTCTTGAGCAGTTCTTC | CASSPRLAGGLEQFF
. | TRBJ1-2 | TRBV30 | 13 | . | TGTGCCTGGTCTCTGGCCTTGGGCGATGGCTACACCTTC | CAWSLALGDGYTF
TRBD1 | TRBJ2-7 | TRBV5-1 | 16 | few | TGCGCCAGCAGCTTGACACCAGGGGGCCAAGGGTACGAGCAGTACTTC | CASSLTPGGQGYEQYF
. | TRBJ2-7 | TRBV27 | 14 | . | TGTGCCAGCAGTACACTAGCTTCACTCTACGAGCAGTACTTC | CASSTLASLYEQYF
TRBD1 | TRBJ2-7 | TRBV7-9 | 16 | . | TGTGCCAGCAGCTCATCGTCGGGGCAGGGGGCTTACGAGCAGTACTTC | CASSSSSGQGAYEQYF
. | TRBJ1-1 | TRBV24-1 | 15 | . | TGTGCCACCCGTCAAGGGGAGGTTGGGAACACTGAAGCTTTCTTT | CATRQGEVGNTEAFF
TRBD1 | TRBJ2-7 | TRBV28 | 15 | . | TGTGCCAGCAGTTTATGGGGACAGGATACCTACGAGCAGTACTTC | CASSLWGQDTYEQYF
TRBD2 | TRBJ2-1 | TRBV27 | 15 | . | TGTGCCAGCAGTTTATATAGCGGGGCCTACAATGAGCAGTTCTTC | CASSLYSGAYNEQFF
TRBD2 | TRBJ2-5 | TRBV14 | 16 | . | TGTGCCAGCAGCCAAACTAGCGGGGTAAACCGAGAGACCCAGTACTTC | CASSQTSGVNRETQYF
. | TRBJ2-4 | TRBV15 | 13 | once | TGTGCCACCAGCAAGGGGCTTGAGGTCATTCAGTACTTC | CATSKGLEVIQYF